This T cell receptor beta chain emerged from a study of PD-L1 blockade in urothelial cancer. Study results and limitations: Below-median pretreatment blood TCR clonality predicted better survival.

This sample's time point: peripheral blood 6 weeks after treatment start. Note on this clone: Its target is not known.

Here immunoSEQ multiplex PCR was the method, and the copy in TCRdb shows in-frame clones only, minus some. Of about 120,000 clones listed, roughly 83% are singletons. Source: PBMCs, taken around atezolizumab (anti-PD-L1) treatment. The clonotype originates from a man aged 50-59 years with urothelial cancer.

The CDR3 loop reads CAGDRAGVGTGELFF. The CDR3 nucleotides are TGTGCCGGAGACCGAGCGGGAGTTGGCACCGGGGAGCTGTTTTTT. V gene TRBV30 combines with J gene TRBJ2-2, with 8 bases fitting TRBD2. V gave up 8 bases and J gave up 4 bases; unmatched junction bases: 12. CDR1 is GTSNPN, CDR2 SVGIG, per germline (reference sequence). The CDR3 has 15 amino acids.